These 30 T cell receptor beta chains were sequenced from one sample in a study of T cell responses to AZD1222 COVID-19 vaccine (dated by TCRdb to about 2021). The time point label here, explained by the study, means: baseline before first vaccination. The library was built by means of the immunoSEQ multiplex PCR assay. Imported from immuneACCESS, the table was reduced by TCRdb to in-frame sequences with V and J called. These copies leave out some clones; in studies compared against another copy, an unresolved V gene accounts for under half, and the cause of the remainder is not known. Recorded for this sample are 65,000 to 95,000 clones; 70% to 90% of them occurred a single time. Of the sample, 20% to 25% is held by the ten largest clones. Sequences were derived from peripheral blood, sampled on day 0 of AZD1222 vaccination. The receptor set was obtained from an adult in good health.

This chain links TRBV10-1 with TRBJ2-1; 14 bases match TRBD2. The CDR3 spans 19 residues. Germline loops: CDR1 WNHNN, CDR2 SYGVQD (reference sequence). V was clipped by 4 bases and J by 5 bases; unmatched bases: 13. The CDR3 loop reads CASSAGTSGRGIRDNEQFF. CDR3 in DNA: TGCGCCAGCAGTGCCGGGACTAGCGGGAGAGGGATTCGTGACAATGAGCAGTTCTTC.

CDR3 loop: CASSSGQGPQEYF. The CDR3 bases are TGTGCCAGCAGTTCAGGACAGGGGCCCCAGGAGTACTTC. The chain is built from TRBV28 and TRBJ2-7; 9 bases line up with TRBD1. Germline CDR1 is MDHEN and CDR2 is SYDVKM. This CDR3 contains 13 residues. Losses at the gene ends were 4 bases for V and 11 bases for J; bases not matched to a gene: 9.

The chain recombines TRBV10-3 with TRBJ1-5; D call uncertain. The CDR3 consists of 13 residues. The V gene lost 5 bases and the J gene lost 6 bases, with 11 bases spanning the gap. CDR1 and CDR2 from the germline V gene are ENHRY and SYGVKD. The CDR3 DNA reads TGTGCCATCAGTAAACCGGGCGCTCAGCCCCAGCATTTT. As protein: CAISKPGAQPQHF.

The V and J genes are TRBV6-5 and TRBJ1-5, with D maybe TRBD1 (6 bases). V lost 6 bases and J lost 0, with 12 bases in between. Germline assignment: CDR1 MNHEY and CDR2 SVGAGI. This CDR3 comprises 15 residues. In nucleotides, the CDR3 is TGTGCCAGCAGCACGGACAGAAATAGCAATCAGCCCCAGCATTTT. Protein sequence: CASSTDRNSNQPQHF.

The chain uses TRBV6-5 and TRBJ2-5; 7 positions agree with TRBD1. The germline CDR1 and CDR2 sequences are MNHEY and SVGAGI. This CDR3 region has 14 residues. V gave up 4 bases and J gave up 6 bases; unmatched junction bases: 8. The CDR3 DNA reads TGTGCCAGCAGTTTAGGGACAGTGAGTCAGACCCAGTACTTC. It codes for CASSLGTVSQTQYF.

V usage is TRBV24-1 and J usage is TRBJ1-1; unclear D gene. This CDR3 contains 15 residues. Germline CDR1 is KGHDR and CDR2 is SFDVKD. Trimming stripped 2 bases from V and 7 bases from J, with 16 bases between. CDR3 in amino acids: CATSDYDPGGFEAFF. As DNA, the CDR3 is TGTGCCACCAGTGATTATGACCCTGGAGGCTTTGAAGCTTTCTTT.

The sample holds a few counts of this clone. V gene TRBV25-1 combines with J gene TRBJ1-6, with 8 positions matching TRBD1. In germline, CDR1 is MGHDK, CDR2 SYGVNS. The CDR3 has 13 residues. The ends lost 6 bases at V and 9 bases at J; junction bases unmatched: 4. The CDR3 region has the DNA TGTGCCAGCAGGGACAGGGAAGCTTCACCCCTCCACTTT. It specifies CASRDREASPLHF.

V gene TRBV28 combines with J gene TRBJ2-1; weak D call: TRBD1 (5 bases). Germline lookup yields CDR1 MDHEN and CDR2 SYDVKM. V lost 5 bases, J lost 0 bases, and 20 bases lay in between. CDR3 length equals 18 residues. The CDR3 sequence: CASSPPGGASSSYNEQFF. CDR3 DNA sequence: TGTGCCAGCAGTCCCCCTGGTGGGGCTTCGAGCTCCTACAATGAGCAGTTCTTC.

CDR3: CASSLVAAGETQYF. CDR3 DNA: TGCGCCAGCAGCTTGGTGGCCGCCGGTGAGACCCAGTACTTC. This chain joins TRBV5-1 and TRBJ2-5; the D is unclear. Germline CDR1 and CDR2: SGHRS and YFSETQ. CDR3 length equals 14 residues. V gave up 0 bases and J gave up 5 bases, with 11 bases separating them.

This chain uses TRBV5-1 with TRBJ1-1; the D gene is possibly TRBD1 (5 bases). V lost 4 bases and J lost 1, with 14 bases in between. This CDR3 contains 15 residues. Germline-derived CDR1 and CDR2 are SGHRS and YFSETQ. CDR3 in amino acids: CASSTGRRRNTEAFF. Written as DNA, the CDR3 is TGCGCCAGCAGCACAGGCCGTCGGAGGAACACTGAAGCTTTCTTT.

This rearrangement joins TRBV6-1 to TRBJ2-7, with 9 bases identical to TRBD2. Germline-derived CDR1 and CDR2 are MNHNS and SASEGT. Trimming took 3 bases from V and 2 from J; bases not matched to a gene: 2. CDR3 length equals 14 residues. The CDR3 DNA is TGTGCCAGCAGTGAGCTAGCGGGAACCTACGAGCAGTACTTC. The encoded protein is CASSELAGTYEQYF.

This clone has only one observation. The chain joins TRBV2 to TRBJ2-7; possible D gene TRBD2, 6 bases. Germline CDR1 SNHLY, CDR2 FYNNEI. V dropped 1 base and J dropped 3 bases, with 13 bases sitting between them. The CDR3 is 15 amino acids. The CDR3 loop reads CASSEDLGRYYEQYF. CDR3 coding DNA: TGTGCCAGCAGTGAAGACCTCGGGAGATACTACGAGCAGTACTTC.

V usage is TRBV2 and J usage is TRBJ1-1; possibly TRBD1 for D (6 bases). The CDR3 extends over 13 amino acids. V gave up 7 bases and J gave up 1 base, with 10 bases separating them. Germline V gene lookup returns CDR1 SNHLY and CDR2 FYNNEI. The CDR3 bases are TGTGCCAGCACGAAGGGACAGAACACTGAAGCTTTCTTT. Translation: CASTKGQNTEAFF.

The J gene is TRBJ2-2, the V gene TRBV11-2, with D maybe TRBD2 (7 bases). CDR3 length: 18 residues. The V gene lost 3 bases and the J gene lost 6 bases, with 23 bases spanning the gap. Germline V gene sequence: CDR1 SGHAT, CDR2 FQNNGV. DNA for the CDR3: TGTGCCAGCAGCTTTCGACGGGGGGCCGGGTTCAGTTCCGGGGAGCTGTTTTTT. Translating gives CASSFRRGAGFSSGELFF.

The V and J genes are TRBV15 and TRBJ2-7; 9 bases agree with TRBD1. There are 14 residues in the CDR3. Germline loops: CDR1 LNHNV, CDR2 YYDKDF (reference sequence). Trimming removed 1 base from V and 6 bases from J; junction bases left unmatched: 4. For the CDR3, the DNA is TGTGCCACCAGCAGAGCCGGGACAGGGTTCGAGCAGTACTTC. Protein product: CATSRAGTGFEQYF.

This chain uses TRBV6-5 with TRBJ1-1, with a weak D call TRBD1 (5 bases). V was cut by 6 bases and J by 5 bases, with 13 bases left in between. The germline V gene encodes CDR1 MNHEY and CDR2 SVGAGI. The length of the CDR3 is 13 residues. CDR3: CASRPGRGTEAFF. The CDR3 coding sequence is TGTGCCAGCAGGCCAGGGAGGGGAACTGAAGCTTTCTTT.

The rearrangement uses TRBV11-3 and TRBJ1-1; TRBD1 aligns across 7 bases. The CDR3 sequence is 16 residues long. Germline values: CDR1 SGHNT, CDR2 YENEEA. V gave up 5 bases and J gave up 5 bases; unmatched junction bases: 14. The CDR3 sequence is CASSRGGRGGETEAFF. The CDR3 coding sequence is TGTGCCAGCAGCCGAGGGGGCCGAGGCGGGGAGACTGAAGCTTTCTTT.

The rearrangement joins TRBV3-1 (or the pseudogene TRBV3-2) to TRBJ2-7, with 7 positions matching TRBD1. The germline gives CDR1 LGHDT, CDR2 YNNKEL (reference sequence). CDR3 length: 16 amino acids. V dropped 4 bases and J dropped 2; count of bases not matched to a gene: 11. DNA of the CDR3: TGTGCCAGCAGCCGACATTCCGGGACAGTGACCTACGAGCAGTACTTC. This sequence encodes CASSRHSGTVTYEQYF.

The chain has TRBV7-7 and TRBJ2-2; D gene uncertain. Per the germline V gene, CDR1 is SSHAT and CDR2 is FNYEAQ (reference sequence). The CDR3 length is 17 residues. V gave up 5 bases and J gave up 4 bases, with 20 bases separating them. For the CDR3, the DNA is TGTGCCAGCAGCCCCCAAGTAGGGTTAGTGGGCACCGGGGAGCTGTTTTTT. Its translation is CASSPQVGLVGTGELFF.

The chain recombines TRBV4-2 with TRBJ2-3; 9 bases fit TRBD2. After removal of 1 base from V and 3 bases from J, the junction contained 11 bases not matched to a gene. The CDR3 extends over 18 amino acids. CDR1 is LGHNA and CDR2 is YNFKEQ in the germline V gene. CDR3 residues: CASSQVVAGGTKTDTQYF. CDR3 nucleotide sequence: TGTGCCAGCAGCCAAGTGGTTGCGGGAGGGACCAAAACAGATACGCAGTATTTT.

This clone was counted once. The chain has TRBV18 and TRBJ2-7; 10 nucleotides line up with TRBD1. The J segment lost 0 bases and the V segment lost 3 bases, leaving 2 bases of the junction unmatched. The CDR3 runs 15 residues. The germline V gene encodes CDR1 KGHSH and CDR2 LQKENI. CDR3 DNA sequence: TGTGCCAGCTCACCCGGACAGGGGGTCTCCTACGAGCAGTACTTC. This gives the protein CASSPGQGVSYEQYF. The full variable domain, rest sourced from reference TRBV18 and TRBJ2-7, is NAGVMQNPRHLVRRRGQEARLRCSPMKGHSHVYWYRQLPEEGLKFMVYLQKENIIDESGMPKERFSAEFPKEGPSILRIQQVVRGDSAAYFCASSPGQGVSYEQYFGPGTRLTVT.

The rearrangement uses TRBV7-2 and TRBJ2-1; D is ambiguous. The CDR3 covers 13 residues. CDR1 and CDR2 (germline): SGHTA, FQGNSA. V dropped 5 bases and J dropped 4 bases, with 9 bases sitting between them. The CDR3 loop is CASSRGPYNEQFF. The CDR3 DNA is TGTGCCAGCAGCAGAGGACCATACAATGAGCAGTTCTTC.

The rearrangement joins TRBV5-4 to TRBJ1-5; 7 bases align to TRBD1. V trimming: 4 bases; J trimming: 10 bases; junction bases outside the gene matches: 11. Germline V gene lookup returns CDR1 SGHNT and CDR2 YYREEE (reference sequence). CDR3 length: 14 residues. DNA of the CDR3: TGTGCCAGCAGCCGACAGGGTTTTAATGAACCCCAGCATTTT. The encoded protein is CASSRQGFNEPQHF.

V is TRBV6-5 and J is TRBJ1-1, with 9 bases lining up with TRBD1. V dropped 7 bases and J dropped 4; count of bases not matched to a gene: 10. CDR1 and CDR2 from the germline V gene are MNHEY and SVGAGI. This CDR3 has 15 residues. This CDR3 is CASIGTGTRRTEAFF. CDR3 coding DNA: TGTGCCAGCATAGGGACAGGGACCCGGCGCACTGAAGCTTTCTTT.

V gene TRBV6-5 combines with J gene TRBJ1-4; 9 positions match TRBD1. The CDR3 contains 16 residues. Germline lookup yields CDR1 MNHEY and CDR2 SVGAGI. With 4 bases clipped from V and 3 bases from J, the junction kept 6 bases outside the gene matches. The CDR3 spells CASSSGQGPSNEKLFF. The CDR3 nucleotides are TGTGCCAGCAGTTCGGGACAGGGACCTTCTAATGAAAAACTGTTTTTT.

The chain has TRBV9 and TRBJ2-1, with D unclear. The germline gives CDR1 SGDLS, CDR2 YYNGEE. Trimming took off 0 bases at V and 6 bases at J, with 4 bases between the two ends. The CDR3 spans 12 residues. CDR3 coding DNA: TGTGCCAGCAGCGTAGGGGTCAATGAGCAGTTCTTC. It is translated as CASSVGVNEQFF.

The chain employs TRBV5-1 and TRBJ1-4; D gene ambiguous. The V gene lost 2 bases and the J gene lost 0 bases, with 5 bases spanning the gap. The CDR3 covers 14 residues. The V gene's germline CDR1 is SGHRS and CDR2 YFSETQ. Here the CDR3 reads CASSFLSTNEKLFF. For the CDR3, the DNA is TGCGCCAGCAGCTTCTTATCAACTAATGAAAAACTGTTTTTT.

In this sample, this clone turned up once. This chain joins TRBV11-2 and TRBJ1-2; D not resolved. This CDR3 has 15 residues. From germline, CDR1 is SGHAT and CDR2 FQNNGV. With 5 bases removed from V and 4 bases from J, the gap between germline ends came to 17 bases. CDR3 protein: CASSTSASARYGYTF. For the CDR3, the DNA is TGTGCCAGCAGCACCAGCGCGTCGGCGCGCTATGGCTACACCTTC. Variable domain in full (rest from reference TRBV11-2 and TRBJ1-2): EAGVAQSPRYKIIEKRQSVAFWCNPISGHATLYWYQQILGQGPKLLIQFQNNGVVDDSQLPKDRFSAERLKGVDSTLKIQPAKLEDSAVYLCASSTSASARYGYTFGSGTRLTVV.

The V call is TRBV29-1, the J call TRBJ1-1, with D perhaps TRBD1 (6 bases). The ends were cut back, 6 bases at V and 6 bases at J, with 17 bases in the middle. In germline, CDR1 is SQVTM, CDR2 ANQGSEA. CDR3 length: 13 amino acids. CDR3 sequence: CSVSGQYASEAFF. DNA for the CDR3: TGCAGCGTATCAGGACAGTATGCTTCTGAAGCTTTCTTT.

This sequence joins TRBV5-1 and TRBJ2-5; maybe TRBD1 (5 bases). The CDR3 spans 14 residues. CDR1 and CDR2 (germline): SGHRS, YFSETQ. Trimming left V 4 bases short and J 2 bases short, with 12 bases between. The CDR3 sequence: CASSPGHTQETQYF. The CDR3 nucleotides are TGCGCCAGCAGCCCCGGACACACACAAGAGACCCAGTACTTC.